What follows are 25 T cell receptor beta chains derived from one specimen sequenced in a study of T cells in Graves' hyperthyroidism and ophthalmopathy. There were TCR beta CDR3 regions amplified from RNA transcripts. First-round RT-PCR targeting the TCR CDR3 was performed with the HTBI primer set. TCRdb re-analysed the multiplex PCR reads in MiXCR, keeping a single row per CDR3 protein. The repertoire consists of hundreds of thousands of distinct CDR3 sequences, with 15% to 20% occurring once and the leading ten covering 47%. Sequenced material: blood. The source is a man in his forties or fifties with Graves' ophthalmopathy.

This clonotype was observed many times. The chain joins TRBV2 to TRBJ2-1; TRBD1 matches 10 bases. Germline lookup yields CDR1 SNHLY and CDR2 FYNNEI. V shed 7 bases and J 6 bases; nucleotides not matched to a gene: 6. This CDR3 has 14 amino acids. The CDR3 sequence is CASKTGTGANEQFF. CDR3 coding DNA: TGTGCCAGCAAAACCGGGACAGGGGCCAATGAGCAGTTCTTC.

This clonotype was seen repeatedly, ten times or more. The gene calls are TRBV28 and TRBJ2-7; D may match TRBD1 or TRBD2 (5 bases each). V dropped 2 bases and J dropped 2 bases, with 13 bases sitting between them. The CDR3 runs to 15 residues. Looked up from germline, CDR1 is MDHEN and CDR2 is SYDVKM. The CDR3 region is CASSLGGLLPYEQYF. CDR3 coding DNA: TGTGCCAGCAGTTTAGGGGGATTGCTACCCTACGAGCAGTACTTC.

This clonotype appeared a few times. The chain joins TRBV3-1 to TRBJ2-2; tentative D call: TRBD1 (6 bases). The V end lost 2 bases, the J end lost 13 bases, and 20 bases lay between the germline ends. Germline-derived CDR1 and CDR2 are LGHDT and YNNKEL (reference sequence). The CDR3 is 15 residues long. CDR3 amino acids: CASSQNSDRSLRLFF. The CDR3 DNA sequence: TGTGCCAGCAGCCAAAATTCCGACAGGTCCCTTCGGCTGTTTTTT.

The chain joins TRBV4-1 to TRBJ1-1; D remains unclear. Looked up from germline, CDR1 is MGHRA and CDR2 is YSYEKL. This CDR3 has 15 residues. Trimming took off 8 bases at V and 3 bases at J, with 19 bases between the two ends. The CDR3 spells CASSLGAGVHTEAFF. CDR3 DNA: TGCGCCAGCTCCTTGGGAGCGGGAGTTCACACTGAAGCTTTCTTT.

This clonotype was picked up a small number of times. The chain combines TRBV5-1 with TRBJ2-3; the match to TRBD2 covers 11 bases. The CDR3 extends over 14 amino acids. Trimming removed 4 bases from V and 6 bases from J; junction bases left unmatched: 4. CDR1 is SGHRS, CDR2 YFSETQ, per germline. CDR3 in DNA: TGCGCCAGCAGCCCCGGGACTAGCGGTGATACGCAGTATTTT. Amino acids: CASSPGTSGDTQYF.

This chain joins TRBV28 and TRBJ2-3; no firm D call. V shed 6 bases and J shed 6 bases, with 13 bases lying between them. This CDR3 contains 13 residues. Looked up from germline, CDR1 is MDHEN and CDR2 is SYDVKM. DNA for the CDR3: TGTGCCAGCAGCCGTGATCTGGTTGATACGCAGTATTTT. Encoded protein: CASSRDLVDTQYF.

J is TRBJ2-3 and V is TRBV6-1; the D call may be TRBD1 or TRBD2 (5 bases each). This CDR3 region has 15 residues. With 4 bases removed from V and 2 bases from J, the gap between germline ends came to 13 bases. Germline values: CDR1 MNHNS, CDR2 SASEGT. This CDR3 is CASSAGSGPTDTQYF. The CDR3 DNA reads as TGTGCCAGCAGTGCAGGGAGCGGACCCACAGATACGCAGTATTTT.

A few counts support this clonotype. This chain joins TRBV20-1 and TRBJ2-2; D gene unclear. Germline assignment: CDR1 DFQATT and CDR2 SNEGSKA (reference sequence). The ends were cut back, 3 bases at V and 4 bases at J, with 12 bases in the middle. This CDR3 is 14 amino acids long. CDR3 residues: CSASSELGTGELFF. The CDR3 DNA sequence: TGCAGTGCTAGTTCGGAGCTGGGCACCGGGGAGCTGTTTTTT.

This rearrangement joins TRBV7-9 to TRBJ1-1, with D perhaps TRBD1 (5 bases). This CDR3 is 13 amino acids long. Per the germline V gene, CDR1 is SEHNR and CDR2 is FQNEAQ (reference sequence). The CDR3 region is CAGASGSNTEAFF. The CDR3 nucleotides are TGTGCTGGGGCCTCAGGGTCTAACACTGAAGCTTTCTTT.

This clonotype has only a few counts. V usage is TRBV2 and J usage is TRBJ2-3, with 7 bases identical to TRBD1. With 8 bases clipped from V and 0 bases from J, the junction kept 8 bases outside the gene matches. Germline V lookup: CDR1 SNHLY, CDR2 FYNNEI. The CDR3 contains 15 residues. CDR3 DNA sequence: TGTGCCAGCTTTCAAGGGACAGCTAGCACAGATACGCAGTATTTT. Its translation is CASFQGTASTDTQYF.

V is TRBV11-2 and J is TRBJ2-1; the match to TRBD1 covers 9 bases. The CDR3 is 15 amino acids. Germline CDR1 reads SGHAT; CDR2 reads FQNNGV. The J segment lost 5 bases and the V segment lost 3 bases, leaving 5 bases of the junction unmatched. CDR3 nucleotides: TGTGCCAGCAGCTTGGACAGGGGCATCCACAATGAGCAGTTCTTC. Its translation is CASSLDRGIHNEQFF.

This clonotype came up many times. V gene TRBV24-1 combines with J gene TRBJ2-3; D not certain. V shed 3 bases and J shed 5 bases, with 14 bases lying between them. This CDR3 is built from 15 residues. Germline CDR1 KGHDR, CDR2 SFDVKD. The CDR3 sequence is CATSDLSTAEDTQYF. CDR3 DNA sequence: TGTGCCACCAGTGATCTAAGTACGGCCGAAGATACGCAGTATTTT.

Details on this clonotype: Just one base apart from a much larger clone, this may be a read error. The chain has TRBV3-1 and TRBJ2-1, with 8 nucleotides matching TRBD2. V lost 1 base and J lost 4; bases outside the gene matches: 12. The CDR3 sequence is 18 residues long. The germline V gene encodes CDR1 LGHDT and CDR2 YNNKEL (reference sequence). The CDR3 DNA is TGTGCCAGCAGCCAAGGTCGATGGGGACTAGTGGCTTACAATGAGCAGTTCTTC. This sequence encodes CASSQGRWGLVAYNEQFF.

This clonotype was seen a few times. The V gene is TRBV7-8, the J gene TRBJ2-5, with TRBD2 matching 8 bases. J lost 5 bases, V lost 2 bases, and 7 bases had no gene match. The length of the CDR3 is 15 residues. Per the germline V gene, CDR1 is SGHVS and CDR2 is FQNEAQ. CDR3 coding DNA: TGTGCCAGCAGCTTAAGCGGGAGTATTCGGGAGACCCAGTACTTC. As protein: CASSLSGSIRETQYF.

This clonotype appeared a few times. The chain couples TRBV7-9 to TRBJ1-5, with TRBD1 identical over 7 bases. The CDR3 loop spans 14 amino acids. V was pared by 6 bases and J by 0 bases, with 2 bases of the junction left unmatched. CDR1 is SEHNR, CDR2 FQNEAQ, per germline (reference sequence). Written as DNA, the CDR3 is TGTGCCAGCAGGAGACAGGGTAGCAATCAGCCCCAGCATTTT. This gives the protein CASRRQGSNQPQHF. Based on the CDR3 plus reference TRBV7-9 and TRBJ1-5, the full variable domain is DTGVSQNPRHKITKRGQNVTFRCDPISEHNRLYWYRQTLGQGPEFLTYFQNEAQLEKSRLLSDRFSAERPKGSFSTLEIQRTEQGDSAMYLCASRRQGSNQPQHFGDGTRLSIL.

This clonotype has a count of ten or more. The chain has TRBV12-3 or TRBV12-4 and TRBJ2-5; tentatively, D is TRBD1 (6 bases). There are 14 residues in the CDR3. V lost 7 bases to trimming and J lost 5 bases, with 17 bases between them. CDR3 region: CASTETQGRETQYF. CDR3 bases: TGTGCCAGCACTGAGACCCAGGGGCGGGAGACCCAGTACTTC.

The table lists this clonotype with many counts. The chain recombines TRBV5-1 with TRBJ1-1; 8 nucleotides line up with TRBD1. The CDR3 is made up of 16 amino acids. V shed 0 bases, J shed 4 bases, and the junction held 8 bases outside the gene matches. Germline V CDR1 and CDR2: SGHRS, YFSETQ. CDR3 DNA sequence: TGCGCCAGCAGCTTGGCAGGGGGCCCGATGGGCACTGAAGCTTTCTTT. It is translated as CASSLAGGPMGTEAFF.

This clonotype has a count of ten or more. The chain combines TRBV30 with TRBJ1-1; possible D gene TRBD1, 5 bases. The CDR3 has 11 amino acids. Trimming removed 4 bases from V and 6 bases from J, with 9 bases in between. CDR1 and CDR2 (germline): GTSNPN, SVGIG (reference sequence). CDR3: CAWTGIAEAFF. The DNA for the CDR3 is TGTGCCTGGACAGGGATCGCTGAAGCTTTCTTT.

V usage is TRBV9 and J usage is TRBJ1-2, with D maybe TRBD1 (6 bases). CDR3 length: 15 residues. V lost 4 bases and J lost 1, with 14 bases in between. CDR1 is SGDLS and CDR2 is YYNGEE in the germline V gene. The CDR3 region is CASSPTPRGNYGYTF. The CDR3 coding sequence is TGTGCCAGCAGCCCAACACCCAGGGGTAACTATGGCTACACCTTC.

The gene calls are TRBV4-2 and TRBJ1-4; D perhaps matches TRBD1 (5 bases). The CDR3 totals 17 residues. V was shortened by 4 bases and J by 8 bases, with 23 bases between the two germline ends. Germline V gene lookup returns CDR1 LGHNA and CDR2 YNFKEQ. This CDR3 is CASSRLVRDPLREKLFF. The CDR3 DNA follows: TGTGCCAGCAGCCGACTCGTCCGGGACCCGCTAAGGGAAAAACTGTTTTTT.

This clonotype was counted at least ten times. V is TRBV7-9 and J is TRBJ2-3; D not resolved. Between the trimmed V and J ends, which lost 1 base and 4 bases, there was a span of 6 bases. This CDR3 has 13 residues. CDR1 and CDR2 from the germline V gene are SEHNR and FQNEAQ (reference sequence). The CDR3 nucleotides read TGTGCCAGCAGCTTAGATGGTCCAGATACGCAGTATTTT. This codes for CASSLDGPDTQYF.

The chain is built from TRBV7-8 and TRBJ2-3; 9 bases line up with TRBD1. The V segment lost 4 bases and the J segment 3 bases; nucleotides outside the gene matches: 5. The CDR3 sequence is 15 residues long. Germline V lookup: CDR1 SGHVS, CDR2 FQNEAQ. CDR3 bases: TGTGCCAGCAGCTACACCGGGACAGGGACAGATACGCAGTATTTT. As protein: CASSYTGTGTDTQYF.

This clonotype occurred many times. The V gene is TRBV27, the J gene TRBJ2-1; 12 bases are shared with TRBD2. The CDR3 spans 15 residues. The ends lost 3 bases at V and 9 bases at J; junction bases unmatched: 6. The germline V gene encodes CDR1 MNHEY and CDR2 SMNVEV (reference sequence). The CDR3 loop reads CASSLTSGSLSEQFF. The CDR3 coding sequence is TGTGCCAGCAGTTTGACTAGCGGGAGTCTTAGTGAGCAGTTCTTC.

This clonotype has a count of ten or more. The chain links TRBV30 to TRBJ2-1; TRBD1 or TRBD2 may be the D gene (6 bases each). The CDR3 spans 13 residues. V was shortened by 4 bases and J by 8 bases, with 15 bases between the two germline ends. CDR1 is GTSNPN and CDR2 is SVGIG in the germline V gene (reference sequence). As DNA, the CDR3 is TGTGCCTGGAACGGGGGCCGCGGATATGAGCAGTTCTTC. Residues: CAWNGGRGYEQFF.

The chain carries TRBV28 and TRBJ1-5; perhaps TRBD1 as D (5 bases). The CDR3 length is 17 residues. The V gene lost 6 bases and the J gene lost 5 bases, with 23 bases spanning the gap. Germline CDR1 is MDHEN and CDR2 is SYDVKM. Here the CDR3 DNA reads TGTGCCAGCAGCCCCCATGCGGGCAGGGATGATCATCAGCCCCAGCATTTT. Translating it yields CASSPHAGRDDHQPQHF.